The entry below describes one T cell receptor beta chain. What this receptor recognizes is not known. Base qualities were left out, and no much larger clone turns up one base away. The entry originates in a study of blood T cell repertoires in COVID-19 (dated by TCRdb to the early 2020s). About the investigation overall: Samples from collaborators originated in the United States, Italy and Spain and spanned both the acute and convalescent phases of COVID-19. Nearly every sample came with metadata listing a de-identified subject ID, COVID-19 status, age in years and sex. Samples came from the ongoing ImmuneRACE study (first 160 participants) plus 1,254 subjects from 6 global collaborators. The dataset comprised deeply sampled blood TCRbeta repertoires from subjects exposed to, actively infected with, or recovered from COVID-19. HLA class I and class II types, where available, came from metadata supplied by the sample provider rather than from assay-based typing. The prospective study material was composed of cDNA or gDNA derived from T cells, B-cell-depleted T cells, or PBMCs. The repertoires were released in a freely available public database meant as a resource for research on the immune response to SARS-CoV-2. Broader findings and caveats from the paper: How much clinical and demographic metadata was included differed by source and by participant, and the metadata was provided uncurated.

Each collaborating institution followed its own protocols to collect whole blood in K2EDTA tubes. For TCRbeta analysis, collaborators shipped samples in one of three forms: frozen whole blood, isolated PBMCs, or DNA extracted from either of those sample types. Based on the germline V gene, the CDR1 and CDR2 sequences are SGHTA and FQGNSA. V loses 0 bases, J loses 3 bases, and the germline ends lie 12 bases apart. There are 15 amino acids in the CDR3, from cysteine to phenylalanine inclusive. The entry retains the CDR3 DNA only, 45 bases that are in frame from base 1. TCRbeta CDR3 regions were amplified from genomic DNA by means of the immunoSEQ Assay, a bias-controlled multiplex PCR. Under the source paper's analysis protocol: Within the assay, amplification of reference gene primers was used to estimate how many nucleated cells each sample contained. To quantify the absolute abundance of each unique TCRbeta CDR3 rearrangement, sequence reads were collapsed and filtered. For each sample, productive Simpson clonality was calculated as the square root of Simpson's diversity index across productive rearrangements. TCRdb obtained this table from immuneACCESS and retained in-frame rearrangements with V and J assigned. These tables miss some clones; where compared with another copy, unresolved V genes account for less than half of the shortfall, and the remainder is unexplained. Clone size and the V and J calls come from that table; the DNA yielded D and trimming. The sample table lists 45,000 to 55,000 clones, roughly 89% of them with a count of one. The ten biggest clones cover 1.5% to 2% of the sample.

The chain links TRBV7-2 with TRBJ2-7, and the D gene may be TRBD1, 6 bases matching. This TCR derives from a man aged 50 or older with acute or convalescent COVID-19. The material sequenced was peripheral blood. At the DNA level, the sequence is TGTGCCAGCAGCTTAGCGGGTGCAGGGGACTACGAGCAGTACTTC. Its protein reads: CASSLAGAGDYEQYF.